This T cell receptor beta chain was identified in a study of blood T cell repertoires in COVID-19. About the research overall: Whether acute or convalescent, the COVID-19 samples came from the United States, Italy and Spain. PBMCs, B-cell-depleted T cells, or T cells were the source of the cDNA or gDNA that made up the material.

Methods used by the authors: Estimated nucleated cell counts came from reference gene primer amplification. The assay was immunoSEQ multiplex PCR, and TCRdb's table has in-frame clones only and misses some. V and J calls and clone size come straight from that table; D and trimming were deduced from the DNA. The data hold approximately 130,000 clones, with 75% to 85% observed a single time. The CDR3 spans 13 residues. Germline V gives CDR1 SGHTA, CDR2 FQGNSA. Deletions cut 5 bases from V and 4 bases from J, with 11 bases between. This clonotype originated in a man older than 75 with acute or convalescent COVID-19. The chain couples TRBV7-2 to TRBJ1-2, with D maybe TRBD1 (6 bases). Sequenced material: peripheral blood. The CDR3 is CASSEQGSYGYTF. CDR3 coding DNA: TGTGCCAGCAGCGAACAGGGTTCCTATGGCTACACCTTC. Filled out from reference TRBV7-2 and TRBJ1-2, the complete variable domain reads GAGVSQSPSNKVTEKGKDVELRCDPISGHTALYWYRQSLGQGLEFLIYFQGNSAPDKSGLPSDRFSAERTGGSVSTLTIQRTQQEDSAVYLCASSEQGSYGYTFGSGTRLTVV.